The next 28 T cell receptor beta chains were all read from a single sample in a study of blood T cell repertoires in COVID-19. TCRdb keeps only in-frame clones here, not all; method: immunoSEQ multiplex PCR. The table shows 150,000 or so clones, with approximately 85% occurring only once. The sequenced material came from peripheral blood. The origin of the receptors is a man aged 60 to 75 with COVID-19, enrolled during active disease.

This sequence joins TRBV28 and TRBJ2-7; D perhaps matches TRBD1 (6 bases). Germline CDR1 MDHEN, CDR2 SYDVKM. V lost 7 bases and J lost 2, with 9 bases in between. This CDR3 contains 12 residues. As DNA, the CDR3 is TGTGCCAGCACACGACAGGCCTACGAGCAGTACTTC. This encodes CASTRQAYEQYF.

The chain is built from TRBV29-1 and TRBJ1-1; a weak D match, TRBD1 (5 bases). Germline values: CDR1 SQVTM, CDR2 ANQGSEA. This CDR3 is 11 amino acids long. V was cut by 6 bases and J by 11 bases, with 16 bases left in between. The CDR3 reads CSVEPQGRAFF. DNA for the CDR3: TGCAGCGTCGAGCCCCAGGGTCGGGCTTTCTTT.

The chain is built from TRBV5-4 and TRBJ2-7, with TRBD1 matching over 7 bases. The V gene's germline CDR1 is SGHNT and CDR2 YYREEE (reference sequence). V lost 3 bases and J lost 3; bases outside the gene matches: 3. The CDR3 has 13 residues. As DNA, the CDR3 is TGTGCCAGCAGCTCCAACAGGGGCTACGAGCAGTACTTC. As protein: CASSSNRGYEQYF.

The chain carries TRBV6-1 and TRBJ2-5, with D unclear. This CDR3 has 16 residues. Germline V lookup: CDR1 MNHNS, CDR2 SASEGT. V lost 1 base and J lost 5, with 17 bases in between. CDR3 in amino acids: CASSEGVGSLSETQYF. CDR3 in DNA: TGTGCCAGCAGTGAAGGAGTCGGTAGCTTATCGGAGACCCAGTACTTC.

V and J are TRBV11-2 and TRBJ1-5; TRBD1 matches 9 bases. CDR1 and CDR2 (germline): SGHAT, FQNNGV. The length of the CDR3 is 16 residues. The V segment lost 4 bases and the J segment 1 base; nucleotides outside the gene matches: 5. CDR3 sequence: CASSSGTGTSNQPQHF. The CDR3 nucleotides are TGTGCCAGCAGCTCCGGGACAGGGACGAGCAATCAGCCCCAGCATTTT.

V usage is TRBV18 and J usage is TRBJ2-6, with unresolved D. Deletions cut 3 bases from V and 0 bases from J, with 6 bases between. The CDR3 extends over 15 amino acids. Per the germline V gene, CDR1 is KGHSH and CDR2 is LQKENI. As DNA, the CDR3 is TGTGCCAGCTCACCGATCTACTCTGGGGCCAACGTCCTGACTTTC. Translating it yields CASSPIYSGANVLTF.

The chain uses TRBV4-1 and TRBJ1-5, with TRBD1 as a possible D gene (6 bases). The CDR3 contains 17 residues. Trimming removed 3 bases from V and 6 bases from J, with 21 bases in between. Germline assignment: CDR1 MGHRA and CDR2 YSYEKL. For the CDR3, the DNA is TGCGCCAGCAGCCAGGGTAATTTGGGGGGCGGGGGTCAGCCCCAGCATTTT. Translated, it gives CASSQGNLGGGGQPQHF.

The chain recombines TRBV6-6 with TRBJ2-2, with 10 nucleotides matching TRBD1. Germline assignment: CDR1 MNHNY and CDR2 SVGAGI (reference sequence). V gave up 5 bases and J gave up 1 base; unmatched junction bases: 1. The CDR3 has 15 residues. The CDR3 nucleotides are TGTGCCAGCAGTGGGACAGGGGAGAACACCGGGGAGCTGTTTTTT. This encodes CASSGTGENTGELFF.

V gene TRBV12-5 combines with J gene TRBJ2-1, with 12 bases lining up with TRBD2. CDR1 is LGHNT, CDR2 FRNRAP, per germline. This CDR3 comprises 15 residues. The V and J ends lost 1 base and 5 bases, in that order; junction bases with no gene match: 0. The CDR3 reads CASGLGTSGNNEQFF. CDR3 nucleotides: TGTGCTAGTGGTTTGGGGACTAGCGGGAACAATGAGCAGTTCTTC.

This clone appeared once. The gene calls are TRBV28 and TRBJ1-2; a weak D match, TRBD1 (5 bases). Per germline, CDR1 MDHEN and CDR2 SYDVKM. V was pared by 4 bases and J by 4 bases, with 10 bases between. The CDR3 sequence is 13 residues long. CDR3 sequence reads: CASSSTDSYGYTF. CDR3 DNA: TGTGCCAGCAGTTCCACCGACAGCTATGGCTACACCTTC.

The chain combines TRBV7-3 with TRBJ2-7; D unresolved. V was shortened by 1 base and J by 0 bases, with 7 bases between the two germline ends. The CDR3 covers 14 residues. Germline CDR1 and CDR2: SGHTA and FQGTGA. CDR3 sequence: CASSLSSTSYEQYF. The CDR3 DNA reads TGTGCCAGCAGCTTAAGTTCTACCTCCTACGAGCAGTACTTC.

V usage is TRBV21-1 and J usage is TRBJ1-4. TRBV21-1 represents a pseudogene. The CDR3 has 15 residues. This CDR3 is CARKVGESTNEKLFF. In DNA, the CDR3 is TGTGCCAGAAAAGTCGGGGAATCAACTAATGAAAAACTGTTTTTT.

In nucleotides, the CDR3 is TGTGCCAGCTCAAAATCGGGACAGGACAACTACGAGCAGTACTTC. Protein: CASSKSGQDNYEQYF. The rearrangement links TRBV18 to TRBJ2-7, with 8 nucleotides matching TRBD1. Per germline, CDR1 KGHSH and CDR2 LQKENI. The CDR3 consists of 15 residues. The V and J ends lost 5 bases and 3 bases, in that order; junction bases with no gene match: 9.

The chain couples TRBV27 to TRBJ1-2; 12 nucleotides match TRBD1. V trimming: 6 bases; J trimming: 7 bases; junction bases outside the gene matches: 9. This CDR3 is 15 amino acids long. Germline assignment: CDR1 MNHEY and CDR2 SMNVEV (reference sequence). The CDR3 sequence: CASRTRDRGRGGYTF. As DNA, the CDR3 is TGTGCCAGCAGGACCCGGGACAGGGGGCGCGGTGGCTACACCTTC.

The V gene is TRBV7-2, the J gene TRBJ2-5, with 8 nucleotides matching TRBD1. Germline V gene sequence: CDR1 SGHTA, CDR2 FQGNSA. The CDR3 length is 16 residues. Losses at the gene ends were 5 bases for V and 4 bases for J; bases not matched to a gene: 12. The CDR3 protein is CASSPGTGLAGETQYF. CDR3 nucleotide sequence: TGTGCCAGCAGCCCTGGGACAGGCCTTGCCGGAGAGACCCAGTACTTC.

This clone has only one observation. The chain is built from TRBV29-1 and TRBJ2-5, with D possibly TRBD1 on 6 matching bases. Germline CDR1 is SQVTM and CDR2 is ANQGSEA. The ends were cut back, 4 bases at V and 12 bases at J, with 21 bases in the middle. This CDR3 has 13 residues. CDR3 DNA: TGCAGCGTTGGGGTCCCGGGACAACCAACGAAGTACTTC. Its protein is CSVGVPGQPTKYF. The complete variable domain, with remaining parts taken from reference TRBV29-1 and TRBJ2-5, reads SAVISQKPSRDICQRGTSLTIQCQVDSQVTMMFWYRQQPGQSLTLIATANQGSEATYESGFVIDKFPISRPNLTFSTLTVSNMSPEDSSIYLCSVGVPGQPTKYFGPGTRLLVL.

This clone was detected once. Written as DNA, the CDR3 is TGTGCCAGCAGCTTAGGGGACAGAAACTCAGAAGCTTTCTTT. Translation gives CASSLGDRNSEAFF. The rearrangement links TRBV7-2 to TRBJ1-1; TRBD1 matches at 7 bases. The J segment lost 8 bases and the V segment lost 1 base, leaving 7 bases of the junction unmatched. The CDR3 totals 14 residues. Germline assignment: CDR1 SGHTA and CDR2 FQGNSA.

This clone was counted a single time. The rearrangement joins TRBV29-1 to TRBJ1-1, with TRBD1 matching over 8 bases. The germline V gene encodes CDR1 SQVTM and CDR2 ANQGSEA. Trimming at V came to 5 bases and at J to 4 bases, leaving 9 bases not matched to a gene. The CDR3 runs to 14 residues. CDR3 amino acids: CSVYPGQAGTEAFF. As DNA, the CDR3 is TGCAGCGTTTACCCGGGACAGGCGGGCACTGAAGCTTTCTTT.

The J gene is TRBJ2-1, the V gene TRBV2; TRBD2 agrees at 11 bases. The CDR3 is 13 residues long. V trimming: 7 bases; J trimming: 9 bases; junction bases outside the gene matches: 5. Germline CDR1 and CDR2: SNHLY and FYNNEI. The CDR3 bases are TGTGCCAGCAAAACTAGCGGGAGTGGTGAGCAGTTCTTC. Translated, it gives CASKTSGSGEQFF.

The genes are TRBV4-2 and TRBJ2-1, with 7 bases fitting TRBD2. V trimming: 0 bases; J trimming: 0 bases; junction bases outside the gene matches: 8. CDR1 is LGHNA, CDR2 YNFKEQ, per germline. The CDR3 length is 18 residues. The CDR3 loop is CASSQDMIGEGSYNEQFF. The CDR3 bases are TGTGCCAGCAGCCAAGATATGATAGGGGAGGGCTCCTACAATGAGCAGTTCTTC.

The rearrangement joins TRBV27 to TRBJ2-7, with TRBD1 identical over 7 bases. V shed 4 bases, J shed 2 bases, and the junction held 8 bases outside the gene matches. Germline CDR1 is MNHEY and CDR2 is SMNVEV (reference sequence). This CDR3 spans 15 amino acids. The CDR3 spells CASSSDRVGTYEQYF. The DNA of the CDR3 is TGTGCCAGCAGTTCTGACAGGGTAGGAACCTACGAGCAGTACTTC.

The CDR3 sequence is CASSFSGTNYGYTF. The CDR3 DNA reads TGCGCCAGCAGCTTCAGTGGCACTAACTATGGCTACACCTTC. V is TRBV5-1 and J is TRBJ1-2; D unclear. The germline gives CDR1 SGHRS, CDR2 YFSETQ. CDR3 length: 14 residues. The germline V and J ends were trimmed by 2 bases and 0 bases, with 8 bases remaining between them. The full variable domain, rest sourced from reference TRBV5-1 and TRBJ1-2, is KAGVTQTPRYLIKTRGQQVTLSCSPISGHRSVSWYQQTPGQGLQFLFEYFSETQRNKGNFPGRFSGRQFSNSRSEMNVSTLELGDSALYLCASSFSGTNYGYTFGSGTRLTVV.

CDR3 nucleotides: TGCAGCGTTGAAGAGGGGGGAGGTGATACGCAGTATTTT. It translates to CSVEEGGGDTQYF. The V and J genes are TRBV29-1 and TRBJ2-3, with a tentative D call TRBD2 (6 bases). The CDR3 is made up of 13 amino acids. The V end was cut by 0 bases, the J end by 6 bases, with 10 bases between. CDR1 SQVTM and CDR2 ANQGSEA come from the germline V gene.

V gene TRBV5-4 combines with J gene TRBJ2-1; 8 bases are shared with TRBD2. This CDR3 spans 16 amino acids. Germline V gives CDR1 SGHNT, CDR2 YYREEE (reference sequence). Germline trimming cut 2 bases from V and 6 bases from J; bases unmatched to any gene: 10. DNA for the CDR3: TGTGCCAGCAGCTTACCAGCGGGAGTGGGCTTCAATGAGCAGTTCTTC. Protein product: CASSLPAGVGFNEQFF.

This chain links TRBV12-5 with TRBJ2-7; 7 bases map to TRBD2. Germline lookup yields CDR1 LGHNT and CDR2 FRNRAP. This CDR3 is built from 20 residues. The trim removed 0 bases at V and 4 bases at J, leaving 21 bases unmatched. CDR3 protein: CASGLVPLPVGGLASYEQYF. For the CDR3, the DNA is TGTGCTAGTGGTTTGGTCCCCCTCCCCGTGGGAGGGCTAGCGAGTTACGAGCAGTACTTC.

The chain carries TRBV6-1 and TRBJ2-3; TRBD1 matches at 10 bases. CDR3 length: 14 amino acids. Looked up from germline, CDR1 is MNHNS and CDR2 is SASEGT. The V segment lost 3 bases and the J segment 4 bases; nucleotides outside the gene matches: 1. The CDR3 DNA follows: TGTGCCAGCAGTGATGGGACAGGGGCAGATACGCAGTATTTT. Protein product: CASSDGTGADTQYF.

The rearrangement uses TRBV7-2 and TRBJ2-7; D is unresolved. The CDR3 contains 14 residues. Trimming pared 1 base from V and 2 bases from J, leaving 9 bases between. The V gene's germline CDR1 is SGHTA and CDR2 FQGNSA. In DNA, the CDR3 is TGTGCCAGCAGCTTAGGTCCAGGCACCTACGAGCAGTACTTC. Protein sequence: CASSLGPGTYEQYF.

The chain employs TRBV5-1 and TRBJ2-7, with D tentatively TRBD1 (5 bases). The germline CDR1 and CDR2 sequences are SGHRS and YFSETQ. The CDR3 consists of 15 residues. The germline V and J ends were trimmed by 5 bases and 2 bases, with 17 bases remaining between them. CDR3 amino acids: CASRRTDMTPYEQYF. The CDR3 DNA follows: TGCGCCAGCAGGCGAACGGACATGACCCCCTACGAGCAGTACTTC.